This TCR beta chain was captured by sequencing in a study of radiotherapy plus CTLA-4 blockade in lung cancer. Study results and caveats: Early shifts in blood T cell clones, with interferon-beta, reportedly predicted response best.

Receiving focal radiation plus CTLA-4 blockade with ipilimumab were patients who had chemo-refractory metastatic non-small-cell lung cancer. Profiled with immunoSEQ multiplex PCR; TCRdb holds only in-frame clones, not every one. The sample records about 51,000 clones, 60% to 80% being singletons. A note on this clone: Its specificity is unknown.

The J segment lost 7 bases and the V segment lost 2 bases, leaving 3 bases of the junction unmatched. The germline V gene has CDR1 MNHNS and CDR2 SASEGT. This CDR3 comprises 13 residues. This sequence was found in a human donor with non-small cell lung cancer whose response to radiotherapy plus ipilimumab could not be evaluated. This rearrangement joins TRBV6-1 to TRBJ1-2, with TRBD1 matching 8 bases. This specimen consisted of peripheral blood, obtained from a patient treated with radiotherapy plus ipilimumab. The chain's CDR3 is CASSERQGSGYTF. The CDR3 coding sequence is TGTGCCAGCAGTGAAAGACAGGGGTCTGGCTACACCTTC.